This T cell receptor beta chain was captured by sequencing in a study of CD8+ T cells in alopecia areata. The germline V and J ends were trimmed by 6 bases and 4 bases, with 15 bases remaining between them. This CDR3 spans 13 amino acids. Looked up from germline, CDR1 is SQVTM and CDR2 is ANQGSEA. Extracted from the samples, RNA was reverse transcribed into cDNA to serve as the sequencing template. TCRdb's table, derived via immunoSEQ multiplex PCR, lists solely in-frame clones and lacks some. The sample has some 170,000 clones; about 66% are singletons. This clone was counted only a few times. The starting material was CD8+ T cells sorted from blood, obtained at week 0. The TCR originated in a human donor with alopecia areata. The chain uses TRBV29-1 and TRBJ1-2; TRBD1 might be the D (5 bases). CDR3 sequence (DNA): TGCAGCGTCGAGGCGGTTGGGGGCTATGGCTACACCTTC. Its protein is CSVEAVGGYGYTF.